This T cell receptor (beta chain) was recovered during a study of molecular identifiers for immune sequencing clone quantification. About the study: With replicates, the RNA of around 18,000 or 91,000 naive CD8 cells was split five ways and four were sequenced.

Previously described methods and listed TCR primers were employed for the bulk TCR libraries. TCRdb redid the calling of the PCR reads with MiXCR, one entry per CDR3 protein. In the table there are about 510,000 distinct CDR3 sequences, 20% to 25% of which are singletons. General study findings and limits: Clones exceeding 20 RNA copies carried over 99% of effector molecules but under 1% of naive-cell molecules.

Sorted naive CD8 T cells were those defined as CD8+CD4-CCR7+CD45RA+. Trimming removed 0 bases from V and 4 bases from J, with 12 bases in between. CDR3 length: 15 residues. Germline V gene data show CDR1 as SGHDT and CDR2 as YYEEEE. This clonotype appeared many times. The antigen is unknown. Sequenced: naive CD8+ T cells from blood, with Jurkat cell RNA spiked in. Subset noted: FACS-sorted CD8+CD4-CCR7+CD45RA+ naive T cells. The TCR sequence derives from a human donor in good health. Some libraries in this study had Jurkat cell RNA spiked in. J is TRBJ2-3 and V is TRBV5-6; D remains unclear. CDR3 region: CASSLADPGPDTQYF. The CDR3 coding sequence is TGTGCCAGCAGCTTGGCCGACCCTGGACCAGATACGCAGTATTTT.